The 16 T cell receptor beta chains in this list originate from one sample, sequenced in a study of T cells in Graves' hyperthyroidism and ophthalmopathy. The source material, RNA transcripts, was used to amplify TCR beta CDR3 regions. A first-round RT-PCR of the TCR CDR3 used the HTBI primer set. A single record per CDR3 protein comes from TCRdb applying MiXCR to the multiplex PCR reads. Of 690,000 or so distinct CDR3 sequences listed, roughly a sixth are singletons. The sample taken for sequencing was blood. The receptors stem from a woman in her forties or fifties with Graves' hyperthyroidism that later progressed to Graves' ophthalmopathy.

This chain's CDR3 is CASCQGSFNQPQHF. The CDR3 bases are TGTGCTAGTTGCCAAGGCTCGTTCAATCAGCCCCAGCATTTT. The rearrangement joins TRBV12-5 to TRBJ1-5; D is uncertain. Germline V CDR1 and CDR2: LGHNT, FRNRAP. Trimming removed 8 bases at V and 3 bases at J, with 14 bases between. This CDR3 is built from 14 residues.

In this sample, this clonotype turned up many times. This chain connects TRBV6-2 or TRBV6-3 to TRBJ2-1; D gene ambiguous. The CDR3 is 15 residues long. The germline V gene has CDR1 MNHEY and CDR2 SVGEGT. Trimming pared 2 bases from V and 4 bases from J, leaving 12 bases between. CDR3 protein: CASSYGQATYNEQFF. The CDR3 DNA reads TGTGCCAGCAGTTACGGGCAGGCCACATACAATGAGCAGTTCTTC.

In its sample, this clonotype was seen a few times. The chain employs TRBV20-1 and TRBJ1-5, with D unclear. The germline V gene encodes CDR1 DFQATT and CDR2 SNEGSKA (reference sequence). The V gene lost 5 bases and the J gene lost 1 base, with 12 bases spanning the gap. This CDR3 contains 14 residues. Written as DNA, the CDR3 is TGCAGTGCTTCTGACACGTGGAGCAATCAGCCCCAGCATTTT. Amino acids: CSASDTWSNQPQHF.

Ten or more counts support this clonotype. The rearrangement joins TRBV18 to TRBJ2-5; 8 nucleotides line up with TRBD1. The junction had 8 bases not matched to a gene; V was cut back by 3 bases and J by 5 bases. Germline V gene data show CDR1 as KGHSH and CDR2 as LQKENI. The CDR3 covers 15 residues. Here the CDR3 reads CASSPAGGLRETQYF. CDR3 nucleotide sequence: TGTGCCAGCTCACCCGCAGGGGGCCTTAGGGAGACCCAGTACTTC.

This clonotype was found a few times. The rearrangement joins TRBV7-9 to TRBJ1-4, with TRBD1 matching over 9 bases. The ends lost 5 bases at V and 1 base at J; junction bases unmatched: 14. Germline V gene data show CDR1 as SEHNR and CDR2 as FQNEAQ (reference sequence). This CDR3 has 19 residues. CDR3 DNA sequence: TGTGCCAGCAGCAACTACAGGGGGCGCTTCGTTGTAACTAATGAAAAACTGTTTTTT. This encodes CASSNYRGRFVVTNEKLFF.

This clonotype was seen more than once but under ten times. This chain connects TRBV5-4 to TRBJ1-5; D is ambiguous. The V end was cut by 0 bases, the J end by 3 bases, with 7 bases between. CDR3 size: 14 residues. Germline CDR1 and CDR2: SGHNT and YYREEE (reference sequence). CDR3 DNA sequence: TGTGCCAGCAGCTTGGATCCAGACAATCAGCCCCAGCATTTT. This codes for CASSLDPDNQPQHF. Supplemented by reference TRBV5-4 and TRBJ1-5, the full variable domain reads ETGVTQSPTHLIKTRGQQVTLRCSSQSGHNTVSWYQQALGQGPQFIFQYYREEENGRGNFPPRFSGLQFPNYSSELNVNALELDDSALYLCASSLDPDNQPQHFGDGTRLSIL.

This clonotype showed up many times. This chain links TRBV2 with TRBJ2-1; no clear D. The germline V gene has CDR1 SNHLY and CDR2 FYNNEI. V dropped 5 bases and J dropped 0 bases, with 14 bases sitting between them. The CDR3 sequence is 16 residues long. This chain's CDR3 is CASSPQAVSSYNEQFF. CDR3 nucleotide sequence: TGTGCCAGCAGTCCTCAGGCCGTCAGCTCCTACAATGAGCAGTTCTTC.

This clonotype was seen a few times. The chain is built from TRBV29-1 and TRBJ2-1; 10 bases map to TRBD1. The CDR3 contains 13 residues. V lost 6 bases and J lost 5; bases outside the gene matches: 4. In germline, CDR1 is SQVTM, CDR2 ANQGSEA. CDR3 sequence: CSVRTGGNNEQFF. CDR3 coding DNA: TGCAGCGTGAGGACAGGGGGAAACAATGAGCAGTTCTTC.

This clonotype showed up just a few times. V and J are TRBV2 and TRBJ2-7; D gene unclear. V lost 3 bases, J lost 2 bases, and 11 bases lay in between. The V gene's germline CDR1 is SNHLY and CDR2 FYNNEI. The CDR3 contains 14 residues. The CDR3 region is CASSDSSVTYEQYF. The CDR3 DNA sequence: TGTGCCAGCAGTGACTCGAGCGTGACCTACGAGCAGTACTTC. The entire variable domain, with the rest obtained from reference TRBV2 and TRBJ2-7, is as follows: EPEVTQTPSHQVTQMGQEVILRCVPISNHLYFYWYRQILGQKVEFLVSFYNNEISEKSEIFDDQFSVERPDGSNFTLKIRSTKLEDSAMYFCASSDSSVTYEQYFGPGTRLTVT.

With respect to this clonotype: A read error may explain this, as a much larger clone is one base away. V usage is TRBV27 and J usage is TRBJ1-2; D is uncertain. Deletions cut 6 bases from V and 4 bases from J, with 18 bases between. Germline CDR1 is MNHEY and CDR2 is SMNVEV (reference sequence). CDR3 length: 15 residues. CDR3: CASSLGLGVGYGYTF. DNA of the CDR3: TGTGCCAGCAGCCTAGGACTGGGCGTCGGCTATGGCTACACCTTC.

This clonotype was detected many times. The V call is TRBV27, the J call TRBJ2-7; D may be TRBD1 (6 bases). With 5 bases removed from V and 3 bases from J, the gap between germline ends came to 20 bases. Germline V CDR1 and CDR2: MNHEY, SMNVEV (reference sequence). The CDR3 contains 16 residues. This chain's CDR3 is CASSPLLGGTYYEQYF. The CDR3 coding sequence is TGTGCCAGCAGTCCCTTACTAGGGGGAACGTACTACGAGCAGTACTTC.

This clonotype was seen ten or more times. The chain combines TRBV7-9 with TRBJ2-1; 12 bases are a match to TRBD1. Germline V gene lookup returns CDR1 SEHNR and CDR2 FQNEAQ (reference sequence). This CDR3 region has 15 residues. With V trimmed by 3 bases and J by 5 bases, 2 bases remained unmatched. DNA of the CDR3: TGTGCCAGCAGCTTCGGGACAGGGGGCCACAATGAGCAGTTCTTC. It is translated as CASSFGTGGHNEQFF.

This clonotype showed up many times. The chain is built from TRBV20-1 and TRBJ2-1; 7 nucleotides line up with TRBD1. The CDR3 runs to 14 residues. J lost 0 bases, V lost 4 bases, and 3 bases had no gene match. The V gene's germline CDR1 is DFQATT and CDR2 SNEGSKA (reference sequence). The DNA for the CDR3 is TGCAGTGCTACAGGGACAGACTCCTACAATGAGCAGTTCTTC. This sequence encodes CSATGTDSYNEQFF.

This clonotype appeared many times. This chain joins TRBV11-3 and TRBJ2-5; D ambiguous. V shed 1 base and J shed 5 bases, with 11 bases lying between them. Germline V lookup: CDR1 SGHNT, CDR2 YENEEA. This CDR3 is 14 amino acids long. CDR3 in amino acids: CASSLVAGSETQYF. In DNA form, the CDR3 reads TGTGCCAGCAGCTTAGTAGCAGGTTCGGAGACCCAGTACTTC.

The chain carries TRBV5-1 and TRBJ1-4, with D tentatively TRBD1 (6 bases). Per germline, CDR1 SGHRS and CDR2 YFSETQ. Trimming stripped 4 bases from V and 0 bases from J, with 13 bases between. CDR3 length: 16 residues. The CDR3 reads CASSSRDTATNEKLFF. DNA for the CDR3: TGCGCCAGCAGCAGCCGGGACACAGCAACTAATGAAAAACTGTTTTTT.

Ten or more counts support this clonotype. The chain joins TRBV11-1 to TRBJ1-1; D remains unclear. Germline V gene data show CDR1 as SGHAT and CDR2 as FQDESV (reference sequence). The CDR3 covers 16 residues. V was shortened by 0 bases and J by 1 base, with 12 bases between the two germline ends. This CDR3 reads CASSLAGWIPNTEAFF. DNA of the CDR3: TGTGCCAGCAGCTTAGCGGGGTGGATACCGAACACTGAAGCTTTCTTT.